These 22 T cell receptor beta chains share one sample of origin, sequenced in a study of human T cells and chemical hapten exposure. Described time point: patch test 1, 2 weeks after DPC sensitization. Treatment indicated: therapeutic diphenylcyclopropenone sensitization with weekly scalp DPC. TCRdb used MiXCR to reprocess the RACE reads, holding one entry per CDR3 protein. The table lists more than 65,000 distinct CDR3 sequences, roughly 7.6% of them singletons. Sequences were derived from whole blood, sampled in connection with sensitization to the hapten diphenylcyclopropenone (DPC). Source of these receptors: a woman aged 25 to 39 with alopecia areata. Some clones in this sample may be carry-over from other donors' samples.

This clonotype has at least ten counts. This chain joins TRBV6-6 and TRBJ1-2; D perhaps matches TRBD1 (5 bases). The germline V and J ends were trimmed by 10 bases and 3 bases, with 15 bases remaining between them. CDR1 and CDR2 (germline): MNHNY, SVGAGI (reference sequence). This CDR3 has 13 amino acids. CDR3 sequence: CAIKTELYYGYTF. The CDR3 DNA reads as TGTGCCATCAAGACAGAATTATACTATGGCTACACCTTC.

The J gene is TRBJ2-1, the V gene TRBV5-1, with D perhaps matching TRBD1 (5 bases). From germline, CDR1 is SGHRS and CDR2 YFSETQ. The V gene lost 0 bases and the J gene lost 10 bases, with 11 bases spanning the gap. The CDR3 contains 13 residues. Here the CDR3 DNA reads TGCGCCAGCAGCTTGGGGGGCGTCTTGGAGCAGTTCTTC. Translated: CASSLGGVLEQFF. The whole variable domain, filled in from reference TRBV5-1 and TRBJ2-1, reads KAGVTQTPRYLIKTRGQQVTLSCSPISGHRSVSWYQQTPGQGLQFLFEYFSETQRNKGNFPGRFSGRQFSNSRSEMNVSTLELGDSALYLCASSLGGVLEQFFGPGTRLTVL.

This clonotype was observed a handful of times. The CDR3 sequence: CASSLVKISRQGTYEQYF. CDR3 DNA: TGTGCCAGCAGCTTAGTGAAGATTAGTAGGCAGGGCACCTACGAGCAGTACTTC. V usage is TRBV7-9 and J usage is TRBJ2-7; D may be TRBD1 (5 bases). CDR1 is SEHNR and CDR2 is FQNEAQ in the germline V gene (reference sequence). V lost 1 base and J 2 bases, leaving 21 bases between the germline ends. There are 18 residues in the CDR3.

This clonotype was observed at least ten times. This chain joins TRBV20-1 and TRBJ2-7; 8 positions agree with TRBD2. Germline assignment: CDR1 DFQATT and CDR2 SNEGSKA (reference sequence). The length of the CDR3 is 12 residues. Trimming removed 3 bases from V and 5 bases from J; junction bases left unmatched: 3. This CDR3 reads CSASGGAHEQYF. CDR3 DNA sequence: TGCAGTGCTAGCGGGGGGGCCCACGAGCAGTACTTC.

This clonotype was recorded at least ten times. In DNA form, the CDR3 reads TGTGCCAGCAGTTACGGGCGACAGGGAGAAGAGACCCAGTACTTC. Amino acids: CASSYGRQGEETQYF. The chain couples TRBV6-6 to TRBJ2-5; 7 bases align to TRBD1. The V and J ends lost 2 bases and 3 bases, in that order; junction bases with no gene match: 6. The CDR3 consists of 15 residues. Germline values: CDR1 MNHNY, CDR2 SVGAGI (reference sequence).

This clonotype was counted ten times or more. V and J are TRBV9 and TRBJ2-3, with a possible D match to TRBD1 (5 bases). Trimming cost V 1 base and J 4 bases, with 13 bases left between them. Germline V gene data show CDR1 as SGDLS and CDR2 as YYNGEE. This CDR3 contains 15 residues. CDR3 bases: TGTGCCAGCAGCGTATCAGGGTTTGGCGCAGATACGCAGTATTTT. Translated: CASSVSGFGADTQYF.

This clonotype occurred many times. The chain has TRBV27 and TRBJ1-3; D call uncertain. The V end lost 1 base, the J end lost 0 bases, and 10 bases lay between the germline ends. From germline, CDR1 is MNHEY and CDR2 SMNVEV (reference sequence). The length of the CDR3 is 16 residues. The CDR3 DNA sequence: TGTGCCAGCAGTTTATACGGACGGATCTCTGGAAACACCATATATTTT. Its translation: CASSLYGRISGNTIYF.

The gene calls are TRBV7-9 and TRBJ1-1; D is perhaps TRBD1 (5 bases). CDR3 size: 12 residues. The germline V and J ends were trimmed by 5 bases and 6 bases, with 10 bases remaining between them. Germline V gives CDR1 SEHNR, CDR2 FQNEAQ (reference sequence). CDR3 DNA: TGTGCCAGCAGCCCCAGGGACCCTGAAGCTTTCTTT. It codes for CASSPRDPEAFF.

This clonotype has only a few counts. The chain links TRBV20-1 to TRBJ2-3, with a possible D match to TRBD2 (6 bases). This CDR3 spans 13 amino acids. V lost 5 bases and J lost 4, with 13 bases in between. The V gene's germline CDR1 is DFQATT and CDR2 SNEGSKA (reference sequence). CDR3 in DNA: TGCAGTGCTTGGTCGCGGGGACCAGATACGCAGTATTTT. Translating gives CSAWSRGPDTQYF.

Points on this clonotype: With a much larger clone just one base away, this may be a read error. The V gene is TRBV6-1, the J gene TRBJ1-4; D not resolved. Deletions cut 6 bases from V and 8 bases from J, with 19 bases between. This CDR3 spans 15 amino acids. Germline V lookup: CDR1 MNHNS, CDR2 SASEGT. CDR3 DNA: TGTGCCAGCAGCCTCTTGAAGGATTCCTACGAAAAACTGTTTTTT. Its translation: CASSLLKDSYEKLFF.

V usage is TRBV10-3 and J usage is TRBJ2-3, with 9 bases aligning to TRBD1. V was clipped by 5 bases and J by 5 bases; unmatched bases: 11. The CDR3 is 16 residues long. Looked up from germline, CDR1 is ENHRY and CDR2 is SYGVKD. Written as DNA, the CDR3 is TGTGCCATCAGTCCGGGACAGGGCCCCGGAGTAGATACGCAGTATTTT. Its protein is CAISPGQGPGVDTQYF.

The V gene is TRBV7-2, the J gene TRBJ1-1, with 7 nucleotides matching TRBD1. Trimming took 4 bases from V and 6 from J; bases not matched to a gene: 8. The CDR3 consists of 14 residues. CDR1 is SGHTA, CDR2 FQGNSA, per germline. The CDR3 region has the DNA TGTGCCAGCAGCTCCCAAAACAGGGGTGCTGAAGCTTTCTTT. The encoded protein is CASSSQNRGAEAFF.

This clonotype was detected many times. The chain joins TRBV27 to TRBJ2-2, with 8 bases aligning to TRBD1. CDR3 length equals 15 residues. Trimming took 6 bases from V and 5 from J; bases not matched to a gene: 8. Germline CDR1 and CDR2: MNHEY and SMNVEV (reference sequence). CDR3 coding DNA: TGTGCCAGCAGGCCTCAGGGGGCGAGGACCGGGGAGCTGTTTTTT. Residues: CASRPQGARTGELFF.

This clonotype was counted at least ten times. The CDR3 loop is CASSSVQGGQPQHF. The DNA of the CDR3 is TGTGCCAGCAGTTCGGTACAGGGGGGTCAGCCCCAGCATTTT. The chain carries TRBV27 and TRBJ1-5; TRBD1 agrees at 8 bases. This CDR3 has 14 residues. Germline assignment: CDR1 MNHEY and CDR2 SMNVEV (reference sequence). Unmatched junction bases numbered 5, after V lost 4 bases and J lost 6 bases.

This clonotype was recorded at least ten times. The chain recombines TRBV27 with TRBJ1-5; D might be TRBD1 (6 bases). The CDR3 consists of 17 residues. Germline CDR1 and CDR2: MNHEY and SMNVEV (reference sequence). Deletions cut 5 bases from V and 0 bases from J, with 17 bases between. The CDR3 nucleotides are TGTGCCAGCAGTCCCCTGGACAGTTTTTATAGCAATCAGCCCCAGCATTTT. Its protein is CASSPLDSFYSNQPQHF.

The chain is built from TRBV7-9 and TRBJ1-3; no clear D. Deletions cut 4 bases from V and 4 bases from J, with 5 bases between. The germline V gene encodes CDR1 SEHNR and CDR2 FQNEAQ (reference sequence). CDR3 length equals 12 residues. CDR3 coding DNA: TGTGCCAGCAGCTCCTTGGGAAACACCATATATTTT. Amino acids: CASSSLGNTIYF.

This clonotype was found a few times. V usage is TRBV5-1 and J usage is TRBJ1-2, with 7 bases identical to TRBD1. The germline gives CDR1 SGHRS, CDR2 YFSETQ. CDR3 size: 15 residues. Unmatched junction bases numbered 6, after V lost 0 bases and J lost 4 bases. The CDR3 reads CASSLGDSDFYGYTF. In DNA form, the CDR3 reads TGCGCCAGCAGCTTGGGGGACAGTGATTTCTATGGCTACACCTTC.

The count of this clonotype is one. This chain uses TRBV11-3 with TRBJ2-1; D may be TRBD1 (5 bases). There are 15 residues in the CDR3. V was pared by 0 bases and J by 8 bases, with 14 bases between. Germline values: CDR1 SGHNT, CDR2 YENEEA. CDR3 bases: TGTGCCAGCAGCTTAGAAGGAATAGGGGTCGATGAGCAGTTCTTC. Protein sequence: CASSLEGIGVDEQFF.

V gene TRBV6-1 combines with J gene TRBJ2-3; maybe TRBD1 (5 bases). The CDR3 sequence is 17 residues long. V lost 0 bases and J 4 bases, leaving 17 bases between the germline ends. The germline CDR1 and CDR2 sequences are MNHNS and SASEGT. CDR3 in amino acids: CASSEARSLGRPDTQYF. Written as DNA, the CDR3 is TGTGCCAGCAGTGAAGCGCGCAGTTTGGGGCGGCCAGATACGCAGTATTTT.

This clonotype was seen repeatedly, ten times or more. The chain has TRBV30 and TRBJ1-1; D call uncertain. This CDR3 is built from 12 residues. Per the germline V gene, CDR1 is GTSNPN and CDR2 is SVGIG (reference sequence). Trimming pared 3 bases from V and 1 base from J, leaving 6 bases between. CDR3: CAWRDGNTEAFF. As DNA, the CDR3 is TGTGCCTGGAGAGACGGGAACACTGAAGCTTTCTTT.

The V gene is TRBV20-1, the J gene TRBJ1-5, with a possible D match to TRBD1 (6 bases). Trimming removed 6 bases at V and 0 bases at J, with 15 bases between. Germline CDR1 is DFQATT and CDR2 is SNEGSKA (reference sequence). CDR3 length: 15 amino acids. The CDR3 coding sequence is TGCAGTGCATCCCAGGGGAGTAGTAGCAATCAGCCCCAGCATTTT. This translates into CSASQGSSSNQPQHF.

This clonotype was seen many times. The chain employs TRBV24-1 and TRBJ2-1; weak D call: TRBD2 (6 bases). Per germline, CDR1 KGHDR and CDR2 SFDVKD. CDR3 length: 18 residues. V was clipped by 2 bases and J by 5 bases, with 21 bases between them. The CDR3 nucleotides are TGTGCCACCAGTGATTCCCGACTAGACGGACGCTGGAACAATGAGCAGTTCTTC. Translating it yields CATSDSRLDGRWNNEQFF.